One and the same sample provided the 14 T cell receptor beta chains below, sequenced in a study of T cell repertoires in cytomegalovirus infection. Using its own MiXCR run on the reads, TCRdb lists one record per CDR3 protein. The sample comprises about 97,000 distinct CDR3 sequences, 16% of which are singletons, and less than 10% rests with the top ten. The sample was PBMCs. All receptors derive from a human donor in good health (CMV status not recorded). Some clones in this sample may be carry-over from other donors' samples.

In its sample, this clonotype was seen a few times. CDR3: CASSQTLDGYNEQFF. The CDR3 DNA sequence: TGTGCCAGCAGCCAAACCTTGGACGGTTACAATGAGCAGTTCTTC. The V and J genes are TRBV7-3 and TRBJ2-1; D is unclear. Germline CDR1 reads SGHTA; CDR2 reads FQGTGA. V was shortened by 5 bases and J by 4 bases, with 15 bases between the two germline ends. The CDR3 is 15 amino acids.

The V call is TRBV5-1, the J call TRBJ1-5; 7 nucleotides line up with TRBD1. Per the germline V gene, CDR1 is SGHRS and CDR2 is YFSETQ. V lost 4 bases, J lost 4 bases, and 8 bases stayed unmatched. The CDR3 loop spans 15 amino acids. DNA of the CDR3: TGCGCCAGCAGCCCAGCAGGGGGGGAAAATCAGCCCCAGCATTTT. Amino acid sequence: CASSPAGGENQPQHF.

CDR3 in DNA: TGCAGCGTTGAGGTAGACAGGGGACTGCCCCAGCATTTT. It encodes CSVEVDRGLPQHF. The V and J genes are TRBV29-1 and TRBJ1-5; 8 bases are shared with TRBD1. The CDR3 totals 13 residues. The germline V gene encodes CDR1 SQVTM and CDR2 ANQGSEA. Trimming removed 3 bases from V and 9 bases from J; junction bases left unmatched: 7.

At least ten counts were recorded for this clonotype. This chain links TRBV12-5 with TRBJ1-1, with no clear D. Germline CDR1 and CDR2: LGHNT and FRNRAP. The V end was cut by 1 base, the J end by 4 bases, with 7 bases between. The length of the CDR3 is 13 residues. The CDR3 DNA follows: TGTGCTAGTGGTTTGGAGGTGGGCACTGAAGCTTTCTTT. As protein: CASGLEVGTEAFF.

In its sample, this clonotype was seen a few times. V and J are TRBV20-1 and TRBJ2-2; D is unclear. Germline V gene lookup returns CDR1 DFQATT and CDR2 SNEGSKA (reference sequence). CDR3 length: 12 amino acids. Trimming took 5 bases from V and 6 from J, leaving 10 bases between them. As DNA, the CDR3 is TGCAGTGCTGAAGAACGGCCCGGGGAGCTGTTTTTT. Translating it yields CSAEERPGELFF.

This rearrangement joins TRBV20-1 to TRBJ1-5; tentatively, D is TRBD1 (6 bases). Germline assignment: CDR1 DFQATT and CDR2 SNEGSKA (reference sequence). Between the trimmed V and J ends, which lost 5 bases and 5 bases, there was a span of 13 bases. CDR3 length: 13 amino acids. The CDR3 loop is CSASKGVDQPQHF. CDR3 bases: TGCAGTGCTTCTAAGGGGGTTGATCAGCCCCAGCATTTT.

This clonotype was counted at least ten times. The chain employs TRBV11-2 and TRBJ2-1; the match to TRBD2 covers 14 bases. Germline loops: CDR1 SGHAT, CDR2 FQNNGV. There are 14 residues in the CDR3. After removal of 4 bases from V and 16 bases from J, the junction contained 9 bases not matched to a gene. The CDR3 DNA reads as TGTGCCAGCAGCTCTCGACTAGCGGGGGGGATCCGATTCTTC. Residues: CASSSRLAGGIRFF.

In its sample, this clonotype was seen many times. The chain uses TRBV7-2 and TRBJ2-3; a weak D match, TRBD2 (7 bases). With 2 bases removed from V and 5 bases from J, the gap between germline ends came to 20 bases. The germline V gene has CDR1 SGHTA and CDR2 FQGNSA. This CDR3 is 17 amino acids long. DNA of the CDR3: TGTGCCAGCAGCTTAACCAGGAGGCCAAGGGGGGGAGATACGCAGTATTTT. Translated: CASSLTRRPRGGDTQYF.

This clonotype appeared many times. The gene calls are TRBV7-2 and TRBJ2-7; D is perhaps TRBD1 (6 bases). Per the germline V gene, CDR1 is SGHTA and CDR2 is FQGNSA. The CDR3 is 13 residues long. V shed 2 bases and J shed 7 bases, with 12 bases lying between them. The CDR3 DNA reads TGTGCCAGCAGCTTAATGGGGGCAGGGGAGCAGTACTTC. The encoded protein is CASSLMGAGEQYF.

This clonotype was detected ten times or more. The chain links TRBV7-2 to TRBJ2-7; D remains ambiguous. Germline CDR1 and CDR2: SGHTA and FQGNSA. V lost 5 bases and J 2 bases, leaving 13 bases between the germline ends. The CDR3 consists of 14 residues. The CDR3 is CASSVRLPPYEQYF. In nucleotides, the CDR3 is TGTGCCAGCAGCGTCCGGCTCCCCCCCTACGAGCAGTACTTC.

This clonotype was detected ten times or more. This chain joins TRBV7-8 and TRBJ2-1, with TRBD2 identical over 9 bases. The CDR3 extends over 12 amino acids. Germline V gene data show CDR1 as SGHVS and CDR2 as FQNEAQ. J lost 14 bases, V lost 3 bases, and 5 bases had no gene match. CDR3: CASSFERGAKFF. DNA of the CDR3: TGTGCCAGCAGCTTCGAGCGGGGGGCCAAGTTCTTC.

This clonotype was observed at least ten times. The chain couples TRBV7-2 to TRBJ1-1; TRBD1 agrees at 10 bases. Germline CDR1 reads SGHTA; CDR2 reads FQGNSA. The CDR3 has 15 amino acids. After removal of 4 bases from V and 7 bases from J, the junction contained 9 bases not matched to a gene. In nucleotides, the CDR3 is TGTGCCAGCAGCTCTCCGGACAGGGGGATTGGTGAAGCTTTCTTT. Translated, it gives CASSSPDRGIGEAFF.

The CDR3 reads CASSPLAGGGEQFF. CDR3 sequence (DNA): TGTGCCAGCAGCCCATTAGCGGGGGGCGGTGAGCAGTTCTTC. The chain carries TRBV5-6 and TRBJ2-1; 10 bases line up with TRBD2. Germline values: CDR1 SGHDT, CDR2 YYEEEE. CDR3 size: 14 residues. Unmatched junction bases numbered 7, after V lost 4 bases and J lost 9 bases.

This clonotype was counted many times. The chain links TRBV7-9 to TRBJ1-5; 11 bases are a match to TRBD1. J was trimmed by 6 bases and V by 5 bases; bases with no gene match: 6. The germline CDR1 and CDR2 sequences are SEHNR and FQNEAQ (reference sequence). The CDR3 runs 15 residues. CDR3 nucleotide sequence: TGTGCCAGCAGCCCCTGGACAGGGGGCGTTCAGCCCCAGCATTTT. This sequence encodes CASSPWTGGVQPQHF.